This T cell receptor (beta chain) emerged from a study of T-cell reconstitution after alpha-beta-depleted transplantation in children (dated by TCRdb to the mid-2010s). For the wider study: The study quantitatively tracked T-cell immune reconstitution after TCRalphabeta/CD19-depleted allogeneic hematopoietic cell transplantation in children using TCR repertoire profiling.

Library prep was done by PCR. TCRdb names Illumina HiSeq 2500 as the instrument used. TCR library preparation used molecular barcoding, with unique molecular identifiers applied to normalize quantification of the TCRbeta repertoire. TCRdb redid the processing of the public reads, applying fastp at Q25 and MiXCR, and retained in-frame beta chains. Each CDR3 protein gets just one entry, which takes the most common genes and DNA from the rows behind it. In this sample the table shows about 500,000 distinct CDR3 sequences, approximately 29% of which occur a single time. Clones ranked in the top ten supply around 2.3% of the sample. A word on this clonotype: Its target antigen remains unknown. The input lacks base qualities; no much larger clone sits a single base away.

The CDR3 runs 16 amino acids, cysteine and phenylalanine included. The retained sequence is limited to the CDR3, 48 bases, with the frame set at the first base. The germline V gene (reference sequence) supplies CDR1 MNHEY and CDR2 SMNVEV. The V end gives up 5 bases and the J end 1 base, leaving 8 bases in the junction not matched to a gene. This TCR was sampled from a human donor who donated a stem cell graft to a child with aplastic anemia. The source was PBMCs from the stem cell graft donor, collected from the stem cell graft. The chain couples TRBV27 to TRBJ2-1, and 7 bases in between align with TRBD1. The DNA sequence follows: TGTGCCAGCAGTCTAACAGGGGTTACATCCTACAATGAGCAGTTCTTC. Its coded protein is CASSLTGVTSYNEQFF.